These 26 T cell receptor beta chains were all obtained from the same sample, sequenced in a study of STAT5B mutations in CD4+ large granular lymphocyte leukemia. Clones were read by immunoSEQ multiplex PCR, and TCRdb kept only the in-frame ones, dropping some. Of roughly 32,000 clones listed, 55% to 80% are singletons. The sample was CD4+ T cells from blood buffy coats. These receptors all stem from a human donor in good health.

The chain recombines TRBV6-4 with TRBJ1-1, with D uncertain. This CDR3 contains 13 residues. Germline assignment: CDR1 MRHNA and CDR2 SNTAGT. The ends were cut back, 6 bases at V and 4 bases at J, with 12 bases in the middle. The chain's CDR3 is CASSEEAGTEAFF. The CDR3 nucleotides are TGTGCCAGCAGCGAGGAGGCGGGCACTGAAGCTTTCTTT.

The sample holds a few counts of this clone. The junction departs from the called germline gene at one end, perhaps through a read error. The chain combines TRBV9 with TRBJ2-3; 12 bases align to TRBD2. CDR3 length: 13 residues. The V gene's germline CDR1 is SGDLS and CDR2 YYNGEE. The CDR3 region is CASSVGGTSGPVF. The CDR3 DNA follows: TGTGCCAGCAGCGTGGGAGGGACTAGCGGGCCCGTTTTT.

This clone was seen a handful of times. The V call is TRBV7-8, the J call TRBJ1-4; D unresolved. The CDR3 is 15 amino acids. Germline lookup yields CDR1 SGHVS and CDR2 FQNEAQ. Trimming removed 3 bases at V and 7 bases at J, with 15 bases between. CDR3: CASSFSWAASEKLFF. The DNA for the CDR3 is TGTGCCAGCAGCTTTAGCTGGGCGGCTAGTGAAAAACTGTTTTTT.

The chain recombines TRBV25-1 with TRBJ1-1; D is undetermined. This CDR3 is 13 amino acids long. Trimming left V 6 bases short and J 6 bases short, with 14 bases between. The germline gives CDR1 MGHDK, CDR2 SYGVNS. CDR3 amino acids: CASSSLLGSEAFF. As DNA, the CDR3 is TGTGCCAGCAGCTCTCTCCTGGGGTCTGAAGCTTTCTTT.

V usage is TRBV19 and J usage is TRBJ1-5, with D perhaps TRBD1 (5 bases). Germline CDR1 is LNHDA and CDR2 is SQIVND (reference sequence). CDR3 length equals 14 residues. Trimming removed 8 bases from V and 0 bases from J, with 11 bases in between. CDR3 DNA: TGTGCCAGTGGGGGGGGGAATAGCAATCAGCCCCAGCATTTT. Protein product: CASGGGNSNQPQHF.

The V call is TRBV5-4, the J call TRBJ1-4; D possibly corresponds to TRBD1 (5 bases). Germline V gene sequence: CDR1 SGHNT, CDR2 YYREEE (reference sequence). The length of the CDR3 is 15 residues. Trimming shortened V by 1 base and J by 7 bases, and 14 bases separated the two germline ends. CDR3 protein: CASSLYGGTGEKLFF. The CDR3 DNA follows: TGTGCCAGCAGCTTGTATGGGGGAACGGGTGAAAAACTGTTTTTT.

The rearrangement joins TRBV2 to TRBJ2-5; 14 bases agree with TRBD2. This CDR3 contains 18 residues. The V gene end was trimmed by 8 bases and the J gene end by 3 bases; junction bases not matched to a gene: 14. Per the germline V gene, CDR1 is SNHLY and CDR2 is FYNNEI. The CDR3 nucleotides read TGTGCCAGCCGGAGAACTACGCCGGGACTAGCGGGGGAAGAGACCCAGTACTTC. Translated: CASRRTTPGLAGEETQYF.

The chain couples TRBV10-3 to TRBJ2-5; D could derive from TRBD1 or TRBD2 (6 bases each). V lost 10 bases and J 1 base, leaving 22 bases between the germline ends. The germline V gene has CDR1 ENHRY and CDR2 SYGVKD. The CDR3 extends over 16 amino acids. The DNA of the CDR3 is TGTGCCACCAAAGATTCGAGGGGGGCCTCCCAAGAGACCCAGTACTTC. Translation gives CATKDSRGASQETQYF.

The chain couples TRBV7-7 to TRBJ2-1; 10 nucleotides align to TRBD2. The length of the CDR3 is 16 residues. The V segment lost 5 bases and the J segment 8 bases; nucleotides outside the gene matches: 12. Germline V gives CDR1 SSHAT, CDR2 FNYEAQ (reference sequence). The CDR3 is CASSPRSGGANDEQFF. CDR3 DNA sequence: TGTGCCAGCAGCCCCAGAAGCGGGGGGGCTAATGATGAGCAGTTCTTC.

The V call is TRBV5-1, the J call TRBJ2-3; TRBD1 matches 9 bases. Losses at the gene ends were 4 bases for V and 3 bases for J; bases not matched to a gene: 0. Germline values: CDR1 SGHRS, CDR2 YFSETQ. The CDR3 is 13 amino acids. Written as DNA, the CDR3 is TGCGCCAGCAGCGGACAGGGGACAGATACGCAGTATTTT. The encoded protein is CASSGQGTDTQYF.

The chain combines TRBV15 with TRBJ1-5; 9 bases agree with TRBD1. The ends lost 6 bases at V and 6 bases at J; junction bases unmatched: 9. Per the germline V gene, CDR1 is LNHNV and CDR2 is YYDKDF (reference sequence). The CDR3 covers 15 residues. The CDR3 is CATRPATGGFQPQHF. CDR3 nucleotide sequence: TGTGCCACCAGACCAGCGACAGGGGGATTTCAGCCCCAGCATTTT. Combining the CDR3 with reference TRBV15 and TRBJ1-5 gives the whole variable domain DAMVIQNPRYQVTQFGKPVTLSCSQTLNHNVMYWYQQKSSQAPKLLFHYYDKDFNNEADTPDNFQSRRPNTSFCFLDIRSPGLGDTAMYLCATRPATGGFQPQHFGDGTRLSIL.

The chain has TRBV28 and TRBJ2-7; D is perhaps TRBD1 (6 bases). Trimming removed 2 bases from V and 2 bases from J, with 13 bases in between. The germline V gene encodes CDR1 MDHEN and CDR2 SYDVKM. The CDR3 is 15 amino acids. For the CDR3, the DNA is TGTGCCAGCAGTTTAAGTTCAGGGGATGCCTACGAGCAGTACTTC. This codes for CASSLSSGDAYEQYF.

The V and J genes are TRBV19 and TRBJ2-5; D not resolved. Germline CDR1 is LNHDA and CDR2 is SQIVND (reference sequence). Between the trimmed V and J ends, which lost 10 bases and 5 bases, there was a span of 17 bases. The CDR3 length is 13 residues. The CDR3 loop is CATQSRNGETQYF. In DNA form, the CDR3 reads TGTGCCACACAGTCTCGAAACGGGGAGACCCAGTACTTC. The full variable domain, its missing parts supplied by reference TRBV19 and TRBJ2-5, is DGGITQSPKYLFRKEGQNVTLSCEQNLNHDAMYWYRQDPGQGLRLIYYSQIVNDFQKGDIAEGYSVSREKKESFPLTVTSAQKNPTAFYLCATQSRNGETQYFGPGTRLLVL.

V and J are TRBV6-1 and TRBJ1-1; the match to TRBD1 covers 7 bases. There are 15 residues in the CDR3. Germline lookup yields CDR1 MNHNS and CDR2 SASEGT. Trimming cost V 3 bases and J 0 bases; bases outside gene matches: 4. The CDR3 DNA is TGTGCCAGCAGTGACGCGGGACAGATGAACACTGAAGCTTTCTTT. This codes for CASSDAGQMNTEAFF.

The CDR3 spells CASSQRLAGGRETQYF. The CDR3 coding sequence is TGCGCCAGCAGCCAAAGACTAGCGGGGGGGCGAGAGACCCAGTACTTC. The chain joins TRBV4-3 to TRBJ2-5; 14 bases are shared with TRBD2. Germline loops: CDR1 LGHNA, CDR2 YSLEER. The CDR3 spans 16 residues. Unmatched junction bases numbered 3, after V lost 2 bases and J lost 4 bases.

This clone was detected once. The CDR3 loop reads CASSETGLVNEQYF. The CDR3 region has the DNA TGTGCCAGCAGCGAGACAGGGTTGGTCAACGAGCAGTACTTC. The chain employs TRBV5-6 and TRBJ2-7; TRBD1 matches at 7 bases. The CDR3 contains 14 residues. Germline V CDR1 and CDR2: SGHDT, YYEEEE. The trim removed 4 bases at V and 5 bases at J, leaving 9 bases unmatched. Complete variable domain (other parts from reference TRBV5-6 and TRBJ2-7): DAGVTQSPTHLIKTRGQQVTLRCSPKSGHDTVSWYQQALGQGPQFIFQYYEEEERQRGNFPDRFSGHQFPNYSSELNVNALLLGDSALYLCASSETGLVNEQYFGPGTRLTVT.

The chain uses TRBV6-5 and TRBJ2-1, with D hard to call. Trimming removed 10 bases from V and 7 bases from J, with 11 bases in between. CDR3 length: 11 amino acids. The germline gives CDR1 MNHEY, CDR2 SVGAGI. CDR3 sequence reads: CATKRRNEQFF. The CDR3 DNA follows: TGTGCCACTAAACGCAGAAATGAGCAGTTCTTC.

V is TRBV2 and J is TRBJ2-3; D is possibly TRBD1 or TRBD2 (5 bases each). Trimming stripped 6 bases from V and 3 bases from J, with 13 bases between. The V gene's germline CDR1 is SNHLY and CDR2 FYNNEI. This CDR3 is built from 14 residues. The CDR3 region has the DNA TGTGCCAGCAGCTGGCAGGGAGAGACAGATACGCAGTATTTT. As protein: CASSWQGETDTQYF.

This chain joins TRBV5-1 and TRBJ1-2, with a tentative D call TRBD1 (5 bases). V shed 5 bases and J shed 5 bases, with 16 bases lying between them. This CDR3 has 14 residues. Looked up from germline, CDR1 is SGHRS and CDR2 is YFSETQ. The DNA of the CDR3 is TGCGCCAGCAGTCCGAGAGGGACGAGGTATGGCTACACCTTC. It encodes CASSPRGTRYGYTF.

The chain links TRBV4-3 to TRBJ2-1; D uncertain. The CDR3 loop spans 12 amino acids. V was cut by 2 bases and J by 4 bases, with 3 bases left in between. Germline values: CDR1 LGHNA, CDR2 YSLEER. The CDR3, as DNA: TGCGCCAGCAGCCAACGGTACAATGAGCAGTTCTTC. This sequence encodes CASSQRYNEQFF.

This rearrangement joins TRBV5-1 to TRBJ2-2; D gene unclear. Per germline, CDR1 SGHRS and CDR2 YFSETQ. V shed 4 bases and J shed 1 base, with 14 bases lying between them. The CDR3 is 16 residues long. CDR3 in amino acids: CASSLNPAGNTGELFF. CDR3 DNA: TGCGCCAGCAGCCTCAACCCGGCAGGGAACACCGGGGAGCTGTTTTTT.

The chain carries TRBV4-1 and TRBJ1-4, with TRBD1 identical over 8 bases. Per germline, CDR1 MGHRA and CDR2 YSYEKL. Losses at the gene ends were 9 bases for V and 8 bases for J; bases not matched to a gene: 5. The CDR3 runs 12 residues. Here the CDR3 DNA reads TGCGCCAGGGGGACAGGTCGCGAAAAACTGTTTTTT. Its translation: CARGTGREKLFF.

This rearrangement joins TRBV7-2 to TRBJ1-5, with D perhaps TRBD1 (6 bases). This CDR3 has 15 amino acids. V lost 5 bases and J 8 bases, leaving 19 bases between the germline ends. Germline CDR1 is SGHTA and CDR2 is FQGNSA. The chain's CDR3 is CASSNRGRGVEPQHF. DNA of the CDR3: TGTGCCAGCAGCAACCGGGGGCGGGGGGTAGAGCCCCAGCATTTT. Complete variable domain (other parts from reference TRBV7-2 and TRBJ1-5): GAGVSQSPSNKVTEKGKDVELRCDPISGHTALYWYRQSLGQGLEFLIYFQGNSAPDKSGLPSDRFSAERTGGSVSTLTIQRTQQEDSAVYLCASSNRGRGVEPQHFGDGTRLSIL.

The chain combines TRBV18 with TRBJ1-1; weak D call: TRBD1 (5 bases). V was shortened by 1 base and J by 0 bases, with 6 bases between the two germline ends. The CDR3 length is 14 residues. CDR1 is KGHSH, CDR2 LQKENI, per germline. CDR3: CASSPQGMNTEAFF. As DNA, the CDR3 is TGTGCCAGCTCACCACAGGGGATGAACACTGAAGCTTTCTTT. Complete variable domain (other parts from reference TRBV18 and TRBJ1-1): NAGVMQNPRHLVRRRGQEARLRCSPMKGHSHVYWYRQLPEEGLKFMVYLQKENIIDESGMPKERFSAEFPKEGPSILRIQQVVRGDSAAYFCASSPQGMNTEAFFGQGTRLTVV.

The chain joins TRBV2 to TRBJ2-5; 13 bases match TRBD2. CDR3 length: 16 residues. CDR1 SNHLY and CDR2 FYNNEI come from the germline V gene. The junction had 2 bases not matched to a gene; V was cut back by 4 bases and J by 0 bases. Written as DNA, the CDR3 is TGTGCCAGCAGTGGGACTAGCGGGGGACACCAAGAGACCCAGTACTTC. Its protein is CASSGTSGGHQETQYF.

This rearrangement joins TRBV4-2 to TRBJ1-4; 8 bases agree with TRBD1. The CDR3 consists of 15 residues. Germline V gene lookup returns CDR1 LGHNA and CDR2 YNFKEQ. Losses at the gene ends were 3 bases for V and 3 bases for J; bases not matched to a gene: 3. In DNA, the CDR3 is TGTGCCAGCAGCCAGGACAGGGCCTCTAATGAAAAACTGTTTTTT. It yields the protein CASSQDRASNEKLFF.